This TCR beta chain comes out of a study of T cell responses to AZD1222 COVID-19 vaccine. Study details: The study pooled second doses at about 4 or about 12 weeks. General study points: The donor cohort was predominantly white British with a female majority, and clonal diversity may have been underestimated.

This clone was seen a handful of times. Antigen specificity is unknown. Assay: immunoSEQ multiplex PCR; the TCRdb copy retains only in-frame clones and omits some. Among approximately 120,000 clones, over 80% were seen once, and the ten largest hold approximately 7.9%. This CDR3 has 14 residues. Germline V gene data show CDR1 as SEHNR and CDR2 as FQNEAQ (reference sequence). Trimming cost V 5 bases and J 6 bases, with 15 bases left between them. The V gene is TRBV7-9, the J gene TRBJ2-3; a possible D gene is TRBD2 (5 bases). The TCR originated in an adult in good health. This sample comprised peripheral blood, obtained on day 0 of AZD1222 vaccination. Here the CDR3 DNA reads TGTGCCAGCAGCCTCCGCGGGCAGTCGGATACGCAGTATTTT. Its translation is CASSLRGQSDTQYF.